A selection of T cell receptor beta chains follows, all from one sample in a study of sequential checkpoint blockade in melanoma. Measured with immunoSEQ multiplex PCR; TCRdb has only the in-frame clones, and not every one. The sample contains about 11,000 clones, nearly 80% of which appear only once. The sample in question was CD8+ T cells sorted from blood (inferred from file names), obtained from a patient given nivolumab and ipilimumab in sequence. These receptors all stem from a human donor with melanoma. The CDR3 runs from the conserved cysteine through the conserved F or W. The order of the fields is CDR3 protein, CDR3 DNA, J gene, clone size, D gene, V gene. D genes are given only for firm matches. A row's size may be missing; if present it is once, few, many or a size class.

CDR3: CASSEAVNNRGETQYF
DNA: TGTGCCAGCAGTGAAGCGGTGAATAACAGGGGAGAGACCCAGTACTTC
J: TRBJ2-5
size: .
D: TRBD1
V: TRBV6-1

CDR3: CASSPGQGYGYTF
DNA: TGCGCCAGCAGCCCCGGACAGGGCTACGGCTACACCTTC
J: TRBJ1-2
size: .
D: TRBD1
V: TRBV5-1

CDR3: CASSVGTSANYFTSTDTQYF
DNA: TGTGCCAGCAGCGTAGGAACTAGCGCAAATTACTTTACCAGCACAGATACGCAGTATTTT
J: TRBJ2-3
size: few
D: TRBD2
V: TRBV9

CDR3: CASSVAGDYNEQFF
DNA: TGTGCCAGCAGCGTAGCGGGTGATTACAATGAGCAGTTCTTC
J: TRBJ2-1
size: .
D: .
V: TRBV9

CDR3: CASSSTGVGEQYF
DNA: TGTGCCAGCAGCTCGACAGGGGTGGGGGAGCAGTACTTC
J: TRBJ2-7
size: .
D: TRBD1
V: TRBV5-6

CDR3: CASSLDRGRKNIQYF
DNA: TGCGCCAGCAGTTTGGACAGGGGTAGAAAAAACATTCAGTACTTC
J: TRBJ2-4
size: .
D: TRBD1
V: TRBV5-1

CDR3: CASSPYSYEQYF
DNA: TGTGCCAGCTCACCGTATTCCTACGAGCAGTACTTC
J: TRBJ2-7
size: .
D: .
V: TRBV18

CDR3: CASSPRQSGVLGEQYF
DNA: TGTGCCAGCAGCCCAAGACAGAGTGGGGTCCTGGGGGAGCAGTACTTC
J: TRBJ2-7
size: .
D: .
V: TRBV7-2

CDR3: CASSSGQGNQPQHF
DNA: TGTGCCAGCAGTTCGGGACAGGGCAATCAGCCCCAGCATTTT
J: TRBJ1-5
size: .
D: TRBD1
V: TRBV5-6

CDR3: CATSTGTTNEQFF
DNA: TGTGCCACCAGCACCGGGACTACCAATGAGCAGTTCTTC
J: TRBJ2-1
size: .
D: TRBD2
V: TRBV15

CDR3: CAISTTGMQETQYF
DNA: TGTGCCATCAGTACTACAGGGATGCAAGAGACCCAGTACTTC
J: TRBJ2-5
size: few
D: .
V: TRBV10-3

CDR3: CASSLKQGPTGGYTF
DNA: TGTGCCAGCAGCCTAAAACAGGGTCCCACGGGAGGCTACACCTTC
J: TRBJ1-2
size: .
D: .
V: TRBV5-4

CDR3: CASSFRPRGQPQHF
DNA: TGTGCCAGCAGTTTTCGACCTAGGGGTCAGCCCCAGCATTTT
J: TRBJ1-5
size: .
D: .
V: TRBV28

CDR3: CASSSGQNNQPQHF
DNA: TGCGCCAGCAGTTCGGGACAGAACAATCAGCCCCAGCATTTT
J: TRBJ1-5
size: .
D: TRBD1
V: TRBV4-1

CDR3: CASSPGQGLSYEQYF
DNA: TGCGCCAGCAGCCCAGGACAGGGCCTCTCCTACGAGCAGTACTTC
J: TRBJ2-7
size: .
D: TRBD1
V: TRBV5-1

CDR3: CASRSLTGGTEAFF
DNA: TGTGCCAGCAGATCCCTAACAGGGGGCACTGAAGCTTTCTTT
J: TRBJ1-1
size: .
D: TRBD1
V: TRBV6-5

CDR3: CAWSLPMGAFNYGYTF
DNA: TGTGCCTGGAGCCTCCCGATGGGGGCCTTCAACTATGGCTACACCTTC
J: TRBJ1-2
size: .
D: .
V: TRBV30

CDR3: CASRVQKSYNEQFF
DNA: TGTGCCAGCAGAGTACAAAAATCCTACAATGAGCAGTTCTTC
J: TRBJ2-1
size: .
D: .
V: TRBV27

CDR3: CASSTGLAGEQFF
DNA: TGTGCCAGTAGTACGGGACTAGCGGGTGAGCAGTTCTTC
J: TRBJ2-1
size: .
D: TRBD2
V: TRBV19

CDR3: CASWSSYEQYF
DNA: TGTGCCAGTTGGAGCTCCTACGAGCAGTACTTC
J: TRBJ2-7
size: .
D: .
V: TRBV27

CDR3: CASSSSGGDNEQFF
DNA: TGTGCCAGTAGTAGTAGCGGGGGGGACAATGAGCAGTTCTTC
J: TRBJ2-1
size: .
D: TRBD2
V: TRBV19

CDR3: CASTKGLAERYNEQFF
DNA: TGTGCCAGCACAAAAGGACTAGCGGAGCGATACAATGAGCAGTTCTTC
J: TRBJ2-1
size: once
D: TRBD2
V: TRBV6-6

CDR3: CASSSGLAGGPGNEQFF
DNA: TGTGCCAGCAGCTCCGGACTAGCGGGAGGGCCGGGAAATGAGCAGTTCTTC
J: TRBJ2-1
size: once
D: TRBD2
V: TRBV7-3

CDR3: CASTPLASGSGETQYF
DNA: TGTGCCAGCACCCCCCTTGCTAGCGGGAGTGGGGAGACCCAGTACTTC
J: TRBJ2-5
size: .
D: TRBD2
V: TRBV28

CDR3: CASRQGADTGELFF
DNA: TGTGCCAGCAGGCAGGGTGCGGACACCGGGGAGCTGTTTTTT
J: TRBJ2-2
size: .
D: .
V: TRBV27

CDR3: CASSTYGQGPYEQYF
DNA: TGTGCCAGCAGTACTTATGGACAGGGCCCCTACGAGCAGTACTTC
J: TRBJ2-7
size: .
D: TRBD1
V: TRBV28

CDR3: CASSIRGAGAHNQPQHF
DNA: TGTGCCAGTAGTATACGGGGGGCAGGGGCGCACAATCAGCCCCAGCATTTT
J: TRBJ1-5
size: .
D: .
V: TRBV19

CDR3: CASSLGSGEQYF
DNA: TGTGCCAGCAGTTTAGGGTCGGGAGAGCAGTACTTC
J: TRBJ2-7
size: few
D: .
V: TRBV7-9

CDR3: CASSVGGGPYNEQFF
DNA: TGTGCCAGCAGTGTTGGCGGGGGCCCTTACAATGAGCAGTTCTTC
J: TRBJ2-1
size: .
D: .
V: TRBV2

CDR3: CASSGGAGGVDREQYF
DNA: TGTGCCAGCAGCGGGGGAGCAGGGGGCGTCGACCGCGAGCAGTACTTC
J: TRBJ2-7
size: few
D: TRBD1
V: TRBV9

CDR3: CASSLPVTRDTEAFF
DNA: TGTGCCAGCAGCTTACCGGTAACCAGGGACACTGAAGCTTTCTTT
J: TRBJ1-1
size: .
D: .
V: TRBV7-6

CDR3: CASSQTGSHEQYF
DNA: TGTGCCAGCAGTCAGACAGGGAGCCACGAGCAGTACTTC
J: TRBJ2-7
size: .
D: TRBD1
V: TRBV28

CDR3: CATSRVGGAMDTQYF
DNA: TGTGCCACCAGCAGAGTGGGGGGGGCCATGGATACGCAGTATTTT
J: TRBJ2-3
size: .
D: .
V: TRBV15

CDR3: CASSFSGSIAGDEQFF
DNA: TGCGCCAGCAGCTTTTCAGGGTCGATAGCGGGAGACGAGCAGTTCTTC
J: TRBJ2-1
size: .
D: TRBD2
V: TRBV5-1

CDR3: CASSPAQGEADTQYF
DNA: TGTGCCAGCAGCCCTGCACAGGGCGAAGCAGATACGCAGTATTTT
J: TRBJ2-3
size: .
D: .
V: TRBV6-4

CDR3: CASSVAAHRIPEKLFF
DNA: TGTGCCAGCAGCGTAGCGGCCCACAGGATACCAGAAAAACTGTTTTTT
J: TRBJ1-4
size: .
D: .
V: TRBV9

CDR3: CAWSHPRDRGYEQYF
DNA: TGTGCCTGGAGTCACCCCCGGGACAGGGGTTACGAGCAGTACTTC
J: TRBJ2-7
size: .
D: TRBD1
V: TRBV30

CDR3: CASSGQGSNQPQHF
DNA: TGTGCCAGTAGTGGCCAGGGTAGCAATCAGCCCCAGCATTTT
J: TRBJ1-5
size: once
D: .
V: TRBV19

CDR3: CASSLGGAGELFF
DNA: TGTGCCAGCAGCTTAGGCGGGGCCGGGGAGCTGTTTTTT
J: TRBJ2-2
size: .
D: .
V: TRBV7-9

CDR3: CASRVSPGDGNQPQHF
DNA: TGTGCCAGCAGAGTTTCTCCAGGGGATGGCAATCAGCCCCAGCATTTT
J: TRBJ1-5
size: .
D: .
V: TRBV27

CDR3: CASKRDLLNEQFF
DNA: TGTGCCAGCAAGCGGGATCTCCTGAATGAGCAGTTCTTC
J: TRBJ2-1
size: .
D: TRBD2
V: TRBV27

CDR3: CASSPGGEFNSPLHF
DNA: TGTGCCAGCAGCCCCGGAGGGGAGTTCAATTCCCCCCTCCACTTT
J: TRBJ1-6
size: .
D: .
V: TRBV7-9

CDR3: CASSFSMGHLNTEAFF
DNA: TGTGCCAGCAGCTTTAGTATGGGACACCTGAACACTGAAGCTTTCTTT
J: TRBJ1-1
size: .
D: .
V: TRBV7-8

CDR3: CASSDLANRNTEAFF
DNA: TGTGCCAGCAGTGACCTGGCAAACCGGAACACTGAAGCTTTCTTT
J: TRBJ1-1
size: .
D: .
V: TRBV25-1